The clone carrying this TCR beta chain was observed many times. Its antigen is currently unknown. There are 13 residues in the CDR3. V shed 4 bases and J shed 7 bases, with 11 bases lying between them. This entry is derived from a study of T cell repertoires in cytomegalovirus infection. The wider study: Public TCR beta signatures marked donors with CMV infection and the matching HLA. Study-wide results and limits: There were carriers of CMV plus the relevant HLA, and cumulative public TCR beta family frequency identified them. Ex vivo, HLA-C-restricted CMV-specific TCR beta clonotypes prevailed over the rest of the response.

TCRdb re-called the reads with MiXCR, one entry per CDR3 protein. The sample consists of hundreds of thousands of distinct CDR3 sequences, 17% of them appearing once. The sequenced sample was PBMCs. The J gene is TRBJ2-1, the V gene TRBV12-3 or TRBV12-4, with D possibly called TRBD1 or TRBD2 (5 bases each). The sequence was collected from a human donor in good health (CMV status not recorded). Some clones in this sample may be carry-over from other donors' samples. The CDR3 loop is CASSSSQGNEQFF. DNA for the CDR3: TGTGCCAGCAGTTCTAGCCAGGGAAATGAGCAGTTCTTC.